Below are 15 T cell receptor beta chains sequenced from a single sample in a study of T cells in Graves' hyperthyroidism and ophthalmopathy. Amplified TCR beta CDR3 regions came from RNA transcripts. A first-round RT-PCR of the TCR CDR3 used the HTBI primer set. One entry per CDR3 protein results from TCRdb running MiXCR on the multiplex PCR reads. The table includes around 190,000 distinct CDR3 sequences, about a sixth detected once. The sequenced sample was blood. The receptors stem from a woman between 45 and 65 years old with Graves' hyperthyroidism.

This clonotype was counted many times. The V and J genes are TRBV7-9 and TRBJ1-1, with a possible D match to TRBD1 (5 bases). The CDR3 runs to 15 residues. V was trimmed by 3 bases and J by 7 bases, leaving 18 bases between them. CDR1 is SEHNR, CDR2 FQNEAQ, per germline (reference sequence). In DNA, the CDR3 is TGTGCCAGCAGCTTCTTGGTACAGGTCGGAGGTGAAGCTTTCTTT. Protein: CASSFLVQVGGEAFF. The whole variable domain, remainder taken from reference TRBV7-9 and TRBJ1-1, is DTGVSQNPRHKITKRGQNVTFRCDPISEHNRLYWYRQTLGQGPEFLTYFQNEAQLEKSRLLSDRFSAERPKGSFSTLEIQRTEQGDSAMYLCASSFLVQVGGEAFFGQGTRLTVV.

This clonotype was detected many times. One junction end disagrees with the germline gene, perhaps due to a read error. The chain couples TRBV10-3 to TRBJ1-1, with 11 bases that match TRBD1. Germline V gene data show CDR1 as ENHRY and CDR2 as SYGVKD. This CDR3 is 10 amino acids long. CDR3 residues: CAPLDRGPVF. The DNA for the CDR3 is TGTGCCCCTCTGGACAGGGGGCCTGTCTTT.

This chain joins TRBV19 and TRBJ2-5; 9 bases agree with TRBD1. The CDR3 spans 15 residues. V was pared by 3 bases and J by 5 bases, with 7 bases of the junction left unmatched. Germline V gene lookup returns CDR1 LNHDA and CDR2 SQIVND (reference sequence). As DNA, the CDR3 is TGTGCCAGTAGTATCGCGGGACAGGGTGCGGAGACCCAGTACTTC. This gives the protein CASSIAGQGAETQYF.

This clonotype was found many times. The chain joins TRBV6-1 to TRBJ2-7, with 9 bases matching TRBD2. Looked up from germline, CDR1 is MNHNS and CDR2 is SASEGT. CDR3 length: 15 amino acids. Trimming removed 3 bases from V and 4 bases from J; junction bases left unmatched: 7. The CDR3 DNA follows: TGTGCCAGCAGTGACTTTAGCGGGGGCCGTTACGAGCAGTACTTC. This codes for CASSDFSGGRYEQYF.

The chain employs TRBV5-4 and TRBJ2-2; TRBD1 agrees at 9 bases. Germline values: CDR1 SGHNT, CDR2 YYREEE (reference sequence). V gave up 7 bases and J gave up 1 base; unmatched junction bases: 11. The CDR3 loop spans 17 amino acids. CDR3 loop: CASGTDRGGRNTGELFF. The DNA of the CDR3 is TGTGCCAGCGGGACGGACAGGGGCGGTCGGAACACCGGGGAGCTGTTTTTT.

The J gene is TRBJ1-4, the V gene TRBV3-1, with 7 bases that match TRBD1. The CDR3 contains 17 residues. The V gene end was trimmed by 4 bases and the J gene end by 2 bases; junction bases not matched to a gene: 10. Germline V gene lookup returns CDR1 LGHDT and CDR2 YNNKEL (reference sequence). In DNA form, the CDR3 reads TGTGCCAGCAGCCCGAACCCGACAGGGAATACTAATGAAAAACTGTTTTTT. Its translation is CASSPNPTGNTNEKLFF.

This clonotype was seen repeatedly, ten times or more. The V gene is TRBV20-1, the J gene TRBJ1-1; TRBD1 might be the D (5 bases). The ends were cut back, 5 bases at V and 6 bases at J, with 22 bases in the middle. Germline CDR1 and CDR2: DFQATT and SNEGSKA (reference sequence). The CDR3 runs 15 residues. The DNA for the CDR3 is TGCAGTGCTCGCGAACCTAGGGCAGGGAGACCTGAAGCTTTCTTT. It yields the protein CSAREPRAGRPEAFF.

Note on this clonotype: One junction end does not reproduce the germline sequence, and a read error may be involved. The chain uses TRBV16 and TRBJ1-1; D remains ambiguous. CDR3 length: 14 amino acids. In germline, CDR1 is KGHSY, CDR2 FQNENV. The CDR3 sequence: CASSPRSQPSEAFF. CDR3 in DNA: TGCGCCAGCAGCCCAAGGTCCCAGCCCTCTGAAGCTTTCTTT.

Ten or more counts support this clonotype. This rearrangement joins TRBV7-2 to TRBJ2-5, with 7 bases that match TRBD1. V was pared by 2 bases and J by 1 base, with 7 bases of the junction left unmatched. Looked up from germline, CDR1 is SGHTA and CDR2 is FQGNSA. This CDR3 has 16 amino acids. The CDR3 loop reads CASSLRGTALQETQYF. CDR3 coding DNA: TGTGCCAGCAGCTTAAGAGGGACAGCCCTCCAAGAGACCCAGTACTTC.

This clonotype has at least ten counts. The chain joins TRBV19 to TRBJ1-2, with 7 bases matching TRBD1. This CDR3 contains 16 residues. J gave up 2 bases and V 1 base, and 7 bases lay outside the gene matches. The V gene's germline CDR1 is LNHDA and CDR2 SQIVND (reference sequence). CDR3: CASSIVLGQPNYGYTF. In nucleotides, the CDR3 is TGTGCCAGTAGTATAGTGTTGGGACAGCCAAACTATGGCTACACCTTC.

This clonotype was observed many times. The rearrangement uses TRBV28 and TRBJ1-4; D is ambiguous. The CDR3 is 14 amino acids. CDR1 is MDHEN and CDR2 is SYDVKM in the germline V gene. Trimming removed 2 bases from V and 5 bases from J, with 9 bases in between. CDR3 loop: CASSLRVNNEKLFF. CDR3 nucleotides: TGTGCCAGCAGTTTAAGAGTCAACAATGAAAAACTGTTTTTT. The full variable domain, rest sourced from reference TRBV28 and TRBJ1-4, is DVKVTQSSRYLVKRTGEKVFLECVQDMDHENMFWYRQDPGLGLRLIYFSYDVKMKEKGDIPEGYSVSREKKERFSLILESASTNQTSMYLCASSLRVNNEKLFFGSGTQLSVL.

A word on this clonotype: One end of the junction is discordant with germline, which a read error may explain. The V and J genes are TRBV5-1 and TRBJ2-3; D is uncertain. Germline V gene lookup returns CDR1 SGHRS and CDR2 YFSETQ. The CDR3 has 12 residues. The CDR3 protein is CASSLGADAQYF. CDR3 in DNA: TGCGCCAGCAGCTTGGGCGCAGATGCGCAGTATTTT.

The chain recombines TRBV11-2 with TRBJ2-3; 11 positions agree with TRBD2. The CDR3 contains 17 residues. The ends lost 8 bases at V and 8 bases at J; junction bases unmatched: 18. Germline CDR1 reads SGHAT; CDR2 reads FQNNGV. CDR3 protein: CASGPGGGLAELGTQYF. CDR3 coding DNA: TGTGCCAGCGGACCGGGCGGGGGACTAGCGGAGCTGGGTACGCAGTATTTT.

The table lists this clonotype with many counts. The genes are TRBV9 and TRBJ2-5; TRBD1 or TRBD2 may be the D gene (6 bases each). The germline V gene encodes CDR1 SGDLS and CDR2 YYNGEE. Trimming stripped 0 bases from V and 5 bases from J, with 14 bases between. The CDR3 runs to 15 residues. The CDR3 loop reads CASSVDQGGQETQYF. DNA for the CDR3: TGTGCCAGCAGCGTAGACCAGGGAGGACAGGAGACCCAGTACTTC.

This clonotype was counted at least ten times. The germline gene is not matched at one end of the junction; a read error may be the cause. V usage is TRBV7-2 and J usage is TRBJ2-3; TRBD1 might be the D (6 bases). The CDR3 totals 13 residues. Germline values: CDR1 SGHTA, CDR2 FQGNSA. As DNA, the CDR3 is TGCGCCAGCAGCTTGCAGGGGACAGATACGCAGTATTTT. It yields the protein CASSLQGTDTQYF.